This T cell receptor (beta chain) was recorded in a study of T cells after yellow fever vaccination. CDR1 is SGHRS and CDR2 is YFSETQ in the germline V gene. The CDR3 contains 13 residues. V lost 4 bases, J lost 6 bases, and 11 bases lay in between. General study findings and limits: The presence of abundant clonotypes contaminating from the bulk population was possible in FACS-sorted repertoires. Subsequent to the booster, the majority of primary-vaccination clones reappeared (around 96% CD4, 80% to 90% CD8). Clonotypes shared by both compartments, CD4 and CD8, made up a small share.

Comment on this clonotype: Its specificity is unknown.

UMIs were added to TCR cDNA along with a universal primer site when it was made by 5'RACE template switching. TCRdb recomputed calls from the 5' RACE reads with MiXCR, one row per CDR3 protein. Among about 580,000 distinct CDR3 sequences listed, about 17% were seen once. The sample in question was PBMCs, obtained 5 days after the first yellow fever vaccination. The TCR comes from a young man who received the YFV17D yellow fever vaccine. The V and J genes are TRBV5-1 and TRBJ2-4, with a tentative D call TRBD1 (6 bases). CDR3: CASSPRGVNIQYF. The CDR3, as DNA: TGCGCCAGCAGCCCCAGGGGTGTAAACATTCAGTACTTC.